Here is one TCR beta chain with its context. The data stem from a study of memory CD4+ T cells and cytomegalovirus serostatus. As for the study in general: Of the healthy Belgian adults, several were CMV seropositive and about 24 seronegative.

TCRdb keeps only in-frame clones here, not all; method: immunoSEQ multiplex PCR. In the table there are tens of thousands of clones, about 80% of which are singletons. The sort gate was single viable CD3+CD4+CD8-CD45RO+ cells for memory CD4+ T cells. Donors' CMV status reflects serum IgG against pp150, pp28, p38, p52. This CDR3 has 17 amino acids. Germline lookup yields CDR1 SGHNT and CDR2 YENEEA. V lost 0 bases and J lost 0, with 12 bases in between. This sequence originates from an adult in good health and CMV-seronegative. Some clones in this sample may be carry-over from other donors' samples. Sequenced sample: memory CD4+ T cells from blood. The V and J genes are TRBV11-3 and TRBJ1-3; D gene ambiguous. The CDR3 region has the DNA TGTGCCAGCAGCTTAGACTTCGGTTACTTCTCTGGAAACACCATATATTTT. This codes for CASSLDFGYFSGNTIYF.